This TCR beta chain is from a study of T cell responses to AZD1222 COVID-19 vaccine (dated by TCRdb to 2020 to 2022). Concerning the study at large: TCR sequencing covered more than 230 trial participants: 200 to 220 given two doses of AZD1222 and 26 given two doses of MenACWY control vaccine. Trial participants were enrolled by age into 18-55, 56-69 and 70-plus year subgroups, with approximately 150, 30 and 60 TCR-sequenced participants respectively.

From a lookup of the germline V gene, CDR1 and CDR2 are SGHTA and FQGTGA. The CDR3 holds 14 amino acids from the cysteine to the phenylalanine. This entry keeps only the CDR3 DNA: 42 bases, framed from base 1. The junction shows trimming of 5 bases on V and 2 bases on J, plus 13 bases between the germline ends. The CDR3 regions of human TCRbeta chains were analyzed by immunosequencing. The authors' pipeline ran thus. Repertoire TCRs were matched against a reference library of SARS-CoV-2-specific TCRs generated with the MIRA antigen-specificity platform. Breadth was defined as the fraction of unique TCRs that were SARS-CoV-2-associated. Depth was defined as the fraction of total T cells that were SARS-CoV-2-associated. Using the MIRA data, each spike-specific TCR was assigned both to the spike region to which the TCR was reactive and to a CD4 or CD8 class. Log10-transformed breadth and depth values were compared by one-way ANOVA with Sidak's multiple comparisons tests. The table was pulled from immuneACCESS by TCRdb, which kept in-frame rearrangements only. Such tables lose some clones; where checked, under half of the loss comes from unresolved V genes, and the rest has no known cause. The V and J calls and clone size come from that table; D and trimming were worked out from the DNA. Counted in this sample were fewer than 200,000 clones; approximately 94% of them appeared once. The ten largest make up 1.6% of the sample.

Interpreted using the paper, the time point label stands for: about 28 days (+/-7) after the second vaccine dose. AZD1222 recipients with second doses at about 4 weeks or about 12 weeks were pooled, because spike-specific TCR depth and breadth did not differ between schedules. The vaccinee samples were drawn from two UK trials, COV001 and COV002, one of which was a single-blind randomized controlled phase 2/3 trial testing AZD1222 (ChAdOx1 nCoV-19) in healthy adults. For TCRbeta chain sequencing, PBMC samples from trial participants were taken at day 0 and at day 28 after the second dose. General study outcomes and caveats: Epitopes outside the regions mutated in the B.1.351 and B.1.1.7 variants were reportedly recognized by nearly half of the unique spike-specific TCRs. Conclusions about previously exposed vaccinees are limited because only a handful of AZD1222 recipients were SARS-CoV-2 seropositive at baseline. Participants were mostly white British and included more females than males, and it was suggested by the authors that clonal diversity may have been underestimated. In the small 56-69-year group, the increase in depth fell short of significance, most likely because of low power. Spike-specific TCR breadth and depth rose significantly after two AZD1222 doses compared with day 0 and with MenACWY recipients. CD4 TCRs associated with the vaccine covered the entire spike protein, and the dominant responses were in regions 160-218 and 743-854. Because no day 14 peak-response samples were available, the repertoires could be characterized only after the peak T cell response.

In regard to this clone: Its target antigen remains unknown. No clone much larger than this one lies a single base away; base qualities are absent.

The chain links TRBV7-3 with TRBJ2-7; the D gene is tentatively TRBD1 or TRBD2, each matching 5 bases. The source is an adult who received the AZD1222 COVID-19 vaccine. The sequencing here drew on peripheral blood, taken 28 days after the second AZD1222 dose. The CDR3 loop reads CASSPRDGTYEQYF. The DNA reads as follows: TGTGCCAGCAGCCCAAGGGACGGAACCTACGAGCAGTACTTC.